A single sample is the source of the 25 T cell receptor beta chains below, sequenced in a study of CD8 T cells in seronegative destructive rheumatoid arthritis. Profiling relied on immunoSEQ multiplex PCR, and the TCRdb table lists in-frame clones only, not all of them. The data contain several thousand clones, about 72% of them singletons. Sequencing used CD8+ T cells from blood. These TCRs come from a woman aged 45 to 70 with seronegative destructive rheumatoid arthritis.

The V call is TRBV4-1, the J call TRBJ2-3, with D unresolved. The CDR3 runs to 12 residues. Per the germline V gene, CDR1 is MGHRA and CDR2 is YSYEKL. V lost 1 base to trimming and J lost 4 bases, with 3 bases between them. The CDR3 nucleotides read TGCGCCAGCAGCCAAGCTGCAGATACGCAGTATTTT. It encodes CASSQAADTQYF.

The V gene is TRBV13, the J gene TRBJ2-2, with 8 bases identical to TRBD2. With 4 bases clipped from V and 5 bases from J, the junction kept 12 bases outside the gene matches. The CDR3 consists of 17 residues. Germline V gene lookup returns CDR1 PRHDT and CDR2 FYEKMQ (reference sequence). The CDR3 nucleotides are TGTGCCAGCAGCTCCCGGGAGGGCTCTACGAGTACCGGGGAGCTGTTTTTT. It yields the protein CASSSREGSTSTGELFF. The full variable domain, its missing parts supplied by reference TRBV13 and TRBJ2-2, is AAGVIQSPRHLIKEKRETATLKCYPIPRHDTVYWYQQGPGQDPQFLISFYEKMQSDKGSIPDRFSAQQFSDYHSELNMSSLELGDSALYFCASSSREGSTSTGELFFGEGSRLTVL.

The chain links TRBV9 to TRBJ2-5; 8 bases are a match to TRBD2. V dropped 3 bases and J dropped 5; count of bases not matched to a gene: 15. Germline V lookup: CDR1 SGDLS, CDR2 YYNGEE. This CDR3 region has 17 residues. The CDR3 protein is CASSAYQGLDLAETQYF. CDR3 nucleotides: TGTGCCAGCAGCGCATACCAGGGACTAGATCTTGCGGAGACCCAGTACTTC.

The J gene is TRBJ1-1, the V gene TRBV2; D is possibly TRBD1 (5 bases). V was trimmed by 5 bases and J by 5 bases, leaving 9 bases between them. The CDR3 contains 12 residues. CDR1 is SNHLY, CDR2 FYNNEI, per germline. The CDR3 reads CASSFRTTEAFF. As DNA, the CDR3 is TGTGCCAGCAGTTTTCGGACAACTGAAGCTTTCTTT.

This clone appeared a few times. The rearrangement links TRBV6-5 to TRBJ1-6; D gene uncertain. CDR3 length: 15 amino acids. The ends were cut back, 6 bases at V and 2 bases at J, with 11 bases in the middle. CDR1 is MNHEY, CDR2 SVGAGI, per germline. The CDR3 loop reads CASSVRGAYNSPLHF. Here the CDR3 DNA reads TGTGCCAGCAGCGTCCGCGGCGCCTATAATTCACCCCTCCACTTT.

This clone was detected only a few times. DNA for the CDR3: TGTGCCAGCAGTGCGACAGGGGGCCGTTTGTGGAACACCATATATTTT. It translates to CASSATGGRLWNTIYF. The chain is built from TRBV28 and TRBJ1-3, with 10 bases lining up with TRBD1. With V trimmed by 5 bases and J by 7 bases, 11 bases remained unmatched. The germline V gene has CDR1 MDHEN and CDR2 SYDVKM. The CDR3 totals 16 residues.

V is TRBV28 and J is TRBJ1-3, with unresolved D. Germline loops: CDR1 MDHEN, CDR2 SYDVKM. Trimming stripped 5 bases from V and 0 bases from J, with 14 bases between. The CDR3 is made up of 16 amino acids. This CDR3 is CASSGGVVGSGNTIYF. In DNA form, the CDR3 reads TGTGCCAGCAGTGGCGGGGTAGTGGGCTCTGGAAACACCATATATTTT.

The V call is TRBV19, the J call TRBJ2-1, with D perhaps TRBD2 (5 bases). V shed 2 bases and J shed 2 bases, with 7 bases lying between them. Germline lookup yields CDR1 LNHDA and CDR2 SQIVND (reference sequence). The CDR3 runs 14 residues. CDR3 nucleotide sequence: TGTGCCAGTAGTATACGGGGAACCTACAATGAGCAGTTCTTC. This gives the protein CASSIRGTYNEQFF. Filled out from reference TRBV19 and TRBJ2-1, the complete variable domain reads DGGITQSPKYLFRKEGQNVTLSCEQNLNHDAMYWYRQDPGQGLRLIYYSQIVNDFQKGDIAEGYSVSREKKESFPLTVTSAQKNPTAFYLCASSIRGTYNEQFFGPGTRLTVL.

This chain connects TRBV5-1 to TRBJ2-5; D is perhaps TRBD1 (6 bases). V lost 0 bases to trimming and J lost 5 bases, with 8 bases between them. In germline, CDR1 is SGHRS, CDR2 YFSETQ. CDR3 size: 13 residues. The CDR3: CASSLDREETQYF. CDR3 coding DNA: TGCGCCAGCAGCTTGGACAGGGAGGAGACCCAGTACTTC.

This chain joins TRBV10-1 and TRBJ2-7, with D perhaps matching TRBD2 (7 bases). Germline assignment: CDR1 WNHNN and CDR2 SYGVQD (reference sequence). V was clipped by 7 bases and J by 0 bases, with 16 bases between them. The CDR3 length is 15 residues. CDR3 DNA sequence: TGCGCCAGCATCACCGGGGCGGGGGCCTCCTACGAGCAGTACTTC. Translated: CASITGAGASYEQYF.

This clone is classed as large. The V and J genes are TRBV28 and TRBJ1-4, with 9 positions matching TRBD1. Germline-derived CDR1 and CDR2 are MDHEN and SYDVKM. The CDR3 loop spans 15 amino acids. The trim removed 4 bases at V and 3 bases at J, leaving 3 bases unmatched. In DNA form, the CDR3 reads TGTGCCAGCAGTTCAGGGACAGGGCCTAATGAAAAACTGTTTTTT. It yields the protein CASSSGTGPNEKLFF.

The V gene is TRBV4-2, the J gene TRBJ1-5, with 9 bases matching TRBD1. Looked up from germline, CDR1 is LGHNA and CDR2 is YNFKEQ. The junction had 6 bases not matched to a gene; V was cut back by 3 bases and J by 0 bases. The CDR3 has 17 residues. CDR3 sequence reads: CASSHGQGTPSNQPQHF. The CDR3 region has the DNA TGTGCCAGCAGCCATGGACAGGGGACACCTAGCAATCAGCCCCAGCATTTT.

The rearrangement uses TRBV7-6 and TRBJ1-1, with a tentative D call TRBD1 (5 bases). V was cut by 2 bases and J by 4 bases, with 11 bases left in between. Germline V gives CDR1 SGHVS, CDR2 FNYEAQ. CDR3 size: 14 residues. DNA for the CDR3: TGTGCCAGCAGCTTAAAGGAGGGGTCCACTGAAGCTTTCTTT. This codes for CASSLKEGSTEAFF.

The CDR3: CASSPRQGPGELFF. The CDR3 DNA follows: TGTGCCAGCAGCCCCCGACAGGGTCCCGGGGAGCTGTTTTTT. The V and J genes are TRBV13 and TRBJ2-2; TRBD1 aligns across 7 bases. The V gene's germline CDR1 is PRHDT and CDR2 FYEKMQ (reference sequence). The CDR3 extends over 14 amino acids. After removal of 5 bases from V and 6 bases from J, the junction contained 6 bases not matched to a gene.

This clone was counted only a few times. V usage is TRBV10-3 and J usage is TRBJ2-7, with TRBD1 identical over 7 bases. V was clipped by 3 bases and J by 5 bases; unmatched bases: 16. The CDR3 totals 17 residues. Germline CDR1 ENHRY, CDR2 SYGVKD. CDR3 nucleotides: TGTGCCATCAGTGAAGGAGAAACAGGGGTATTCTCGGACGAGCAGTACTTC. Amino acids: CAISEGETGVFSDEQYF.

The rearrangement joins TRBV7-3 to TRBJ2-4; 9 bases align to TRBD1. This CDR3 spans 19 amino acids. Germline-derived CDR1 and CDR2 are SGHTA and FQGTGA. J lost 0 bases, V lost 5 bases, and 14 bases had no gene match. CDR3 DNA: TGTGCCAGCAGCACCCGGACAGGGGAGGCGACTTCAGCCAAAAACATTCAGTACTTC. Amino acid sequence: CASSTRTGEATSAKNIQYF. Based on the CDR3 plus reference TRBV7-3 and TRBJ2-4, the full variable domain is GAGVSQTPSNKVTEKGKYVELRCDPISGHTALYWYRQSLGQGPEFLIYFQGTGAADDSGLPNDRFFAVRPEGSVSTLKIQRTERGDSAVYLCASSTRTGEATSAKNIQYFGAGTRLSVL.

The chain combines TRBV4-2 with TRBJ2-7; TRBD2 aligns across 9 bases. The CDR3 sequence is 14 residues long. From germline, CDR1 is LGHNA and CDR2 YNFKEQ. V trimming: 5 bases; J trimming: 7 bases; junction bases outside the gene matches: 9. CDR3 DNA sequence: TGTGCCAGCAGCTTCAAACGCGGACTAGCGGAGCAGTACTTC. This encodes CASSFKRGLAEQYF.

This chain links TRBV5-1 with TRBJ1-1; 8 bases fit TRBD1. With 5 bases clipped from V and 3 bases from J, the junction kept 3 bases outside the gene matches. This CDR3 has 13 residues. Germline CDR1 and CDR2: SGHRS and YFSETQ. The CDR3 loop is CASRGTGDTEAFF. The CDR3 nucleotides read TGCGCCAGCAGAGGGACAGGAGACACTGAAGCTTTCTTT.

The chain joins TRBV7-9 to TRBJ2-3; a possible D gene is TRBD1 (5 bases). Germline V gives CDR1 SEHNR, CDR2 FQNEAQ (reference sequence). V dropped 5 bases and J dropped 2 bases, with 14 bases sitting between them. The CDR3 spans 15 residues. The CDR3 region is CASSHPLTDTDTQYF. For the CDR3, the DNA is TGTGCCAGCAGCCACCCTTTGACAGACACAGATACGCAGTATTTT.

Sample share makes this clone hyperexpanded. This sequence joins TRBV2 and TRBJ1-1; D is uncertain. CDR1 and CDR2 (germline): SNHLY, FYNNEI. The CDR3 extends over 13 amino acids. V lost 3 bases and J lost 1, with 6 bases in between. The CDR3: CASSEYRNTEAFF. DNA of the CDR3: TGTGCCAGCAGTGAGTACAGGAACACTGAAGCTTTCTTT. The entire variable domain, with the rest obtained from reference TRBV2 and TRBJ1-1, is as follows: EPEVTQTPSHQVTQMGQEVILRCVPISNHLYFYWYRQILGQKVEFLVSFYNNEISEKSEIFDDQFSVERPDGSNFTLKIRSTKLEDSAMYFCASSEYRNTEAFFGQGTRLTVV.

The V gene is TRBV11-2, the J gene TRBJ2-7; D may be TRBD2 (6 bases). CDR1 is SGHAT and CDR2 is FQNNGV in the germline V gene. Trimming stripped 1 base from V and 3 bases from J, with 13 bases between. The CDR3 runs to 15 residues. CDR3 in DNA: TGTGCCAGCAGCTTAGGTCGGGGGTCACACTACGAGCAGTACTTC. This sequence encodes CASSLGRGSHYEQYF.

The chain joins TRBV6-5 to TRBJ2-7; 7 bases fit TRBD1. V lost 6 bases, J lost 6 bases, and 5 bases stayed unmatched. The germline gives CDR1 MNHEY, CDR2 SVGAGI. CDR3 length equals 12 residues. The CDR3 nucleotides are TGTGCCAGCAGCTTGACAGGGCTCGAGCAGTACTTC. Translated: CASSLTGLEQYF.

The CDR3 DNA is TGTGCCAGCAGCTTAGTAGCGGGGGTCAATGAGCAGTTCTTC. Translated: CASSLVAGVNEQFF. V is TRBV7-9 and J is TRBJ2-1, with 9 bases fitting TRBD2. J lost 6 bases, V lost 1 base, and 1 base had no gene match. The CDR3 is 14 residues long. The V gene's germline CDR1 is SEHNR and CDR2 FQNEAQ (reference sequence).

By share, this clone counts as large. The chain employs TRBV29-1 and TRBJ2-1; no reliable D call. The germline CDR1 and CDR2 sequences are SQVTM and ANQGSEA. Trimming took 1 base from V and 10 from J, leaving 11 bases between them. The CDR3 runs 12 residues. The CDR3 sequence is CSVEVMRQEQFF. The DNA of the CDR3 is TGCAGCGTTGAAGTGATGAGGCAGGAGCAGTTCTTC.

The V and J genes are TRBV27 and TRBJ2-7; D unclear. Germline-derived CDR1 and CDR2 are MNHEY and SMNVEV (reference sequence). The CDR3 covers 14 residues. V dropped 4 bases and J dropped 3 bases, with 13 bases sitting between them. CDR3 loop: CASSSTTTIYEQYF. The CDR3 coding sequence is TGTGCCAGCAGTTCGACAACAACGATCTACGAGCAGTACTTC.